This T cell receptor beta chain was recorded in a study of blood T cell repertoires in COVID-19. TCRdb's table, derived via immunoSEQ multiplex PCR, lists solely in-frame clones and lacks some. Among over 200,000 clones listed, over 80% were seen once. V gave up 4 bases and J gave up 3 bases; unmatched junction bases: 8. The CDR3 covers 16 residues. CDR1 and CDR2 from the germline V gene are SGHNT and YYREEE (reference sequence). Sequenced input: peripheral blood. The clonotype comes from a human donor in a cohort sampled during active COVID-19. J is TRBJ1-3 and V is TRBV5-4; 9 positions match TRBD1. The CDR3 region has the DNA TGTGCCAGCAGCCACGGGACAGGGAGAGGTGGAAACACCATATATTTT. Translated: CASSHGTGRGGNTIYF.